This T cell receptor (beta chain) was identified during a study of blood T cell repertoires in COVID-19. The overall study: PBMCs, B-cell-depleted T cells, or T cells provided the cDNA or gDNA that made up the material.

The trim removed 8 bases at V and 9 bases at J, leaving 3 bases unmatched. The CDR3 is made up of 11 amino acids. Cohorts were based on clinical histories the participants reported. Clones were sequenced by immunoSEQ multiplex PCR, and TCRdb holds only the in-frame ones, with some missing. The sample lists about 270,000 clones, 88% occurring once. This TCR was sampled from a woman in her forties or fifties who had recovered from COVID-19. The chain couples TRBV12-3 or TRBV12-4 to TRBJ2-1, with 8 positions matching TRBD1. The source material was PBMCs or T cells enriched from blood (not recorded which). Written as DNA, the CDR3 is TGTGCCAGCCACAGGGGGGCTGAGCAGTTCTTC. It translates to CASHRGAEQFF.